These T cell receptor beta chains were read from a single sample in a study of vaccination effects on CD4 cells after COVID-19. These receptors are not linked to any known antigen. Data came from immunoSEQ multiplex PCR; TCRdb stores just in-frame clones and leaves some out. The sample contains about 64,000 clones, under 80% of which appear only once. The source was CD4+ T cells from PBMCs cultured without peptide, collected before COVID-19 vaccination. These receptors all come from a human donor who had a prior SARS-CoV-2 infection. Each CDR3 is given with its conserved first and last residue. D genes are given only for firm matches. Expanded clones are given a class, and other clones once, few, many or no size at all.

v_gene: TRBV5-1
abundance: -
d_gene: -
j_gene: TRBJ2-2
len: 14
CDR3nt: TGCGCCAGCAGCCCCCGGCCAAACACCGGGGAGCTGTTTTTT
CDR3aa: CASSPRPNTGELFF

v_gene: TRBV21-1
abundance: -
d_gene: -
j_gene: TRBJ1-6
len: 14
CDR3nt: TGTGCCAGCAGGTCCGGACGGGATAATTCACCCCTCCACTTT
CDR3aa: CASRSGRDNSPLHF

v_gene: TRBV6-6
abundance: -
d_gene: -
j_gene: TRBJ1-1
len: 11
CDR3nt: TGTGCCAGCCAAGAGAACACTGAAGCTTTCTTT
CDR3aa: CASQENTEAFF

v_gene: TRBV4-2
abundance: -
d_gene: -
j_gene: TRBJ1-4
len: 18
CDR3nt: TGTGCCAGCAGCCAAGAAGGGAGTTTGGTGGGACGAGGTGAAAAACTGTTTTTT
CDR3aa: CASSQEGSLVGRGEKLFF

v_gene: TRBV6-6
abundance: -
d_gene: TRBD1
j_gene: TRBJ1-2
len: 15
CDR3nt: TGTGCCAGCAGTTACTCCCGGGACAGCAACTATGGCTACACCTTC
CDR3aa: CASSYSRDSNYGYTF

v_gene: TRBV4-2
abundance: -
d_gene: -
j_gene: TRBJ1-4
len: 15
CDR3nt: TGTGCCAGCAGCCAACCCGGTGATTCCGGGGAAAAACTGTTTTTT
CDR3aa: CASSQPGDSGEKLFF

v_gene: TRBV11-2
abundance: -
d_gene: TRBD2
j_gene: TRBJ2-1
len: 16
CDR3nt: TGTGCCAGCAGCTTAGAGACGGGGGGTGCACACAATGAGCAGTTCTTC
CDR3aa: CASSLETGGAHNEQFF

v_gene: TRBV7-2
abundance: -
d_gene: TRBD1
j_gene: TRBJ1-2
len: 14
CDR3nt: TGTGCCAGCAGCTTAGAGACAGGGGGTTTTGGCTACACCTTC
CDR3aa: CASSLETGGFGYTF

v_gene: TRBV30
abundance: -
d_gene: TRBD1
j_gene: TRBJ1-2
len: 16
CDR3nt: TGTGCCTGGACTTGGGACAGGGTGAAATCGAGCTATGGCTACACCTTC
CDR3aa: CAWTWDRVKSSYGYTF

v_gene: TRBV6-6
abundance: few
d_gene: TRBD1
j_gene: TRBJ1-5
len: 16
CDR3nt: TGTGCCAGCGCTTACGACAGGGCTTCTTTTAATCAGCCCCAGCATTTT
CDR3aa: CASAYDRASFNQPQHF

v_gene: TRBV23-1
abundance: -
d_gene: TRBD2
j_gene: TRBJ2-7
len: 17
CDR3nt: TGCGCCAGCAGTCGAACCCATAAAGGGAGGGACTCCTACGAGCAGTACTTC
CDR3aa: CASSRTHKGRDSYEQYF

v_gene: TRBV4-1
abundance: -
d_gene: -
j_gene: TRBJ2-5
len: 15
CDR3nt: TGCGCCAGCAGCCAAGATCTTGGACTCCAAGAGACCCAGTACTTC
CDR3aa: CASSQDLGLQETQYF

v_gene: TRBV7-9
abundance: few
d_gene: -
j_gene: TRBJ2-1
len: 12
CDR3nt: TGTGCCAGCAGTCAGACCTACAATGAGCAGTTCTTC
CDR3aa: CASSQTYNEQFF

v_gene: TRBV9
abundance: -
d_gene: -
j_gene: TRBJ1-2
len: 13
CDR3nt: TGTGCCAGCAGCGTAGGCCAGGGTTATGGCTACACCTTC
CDR3aa: CASSVGQGYGYTF

v_gene: TRBV5-6
abundance: -
d_gene: -
j_gene: TRBJ2-5
len: 13
CDR3nt: TGTGCCAGCAGCCGATCGGGGGTTGAGACCCAGTACTTC
CDR3aa: CASSRSGVETQYF

v_gene: TRBV6-5
abundance: -
d_gene: -
j_gene: TRBJ1-3
len: 15
CDR3nt: TGTGCCAGCAGCGTTTTCGTGATCTCTGGAAACACCATATATTTT
CDR3aa: CASSVFVISGNTIYF

v_gene: TRBV5-4
abundance: -
d_gene: -
j_gene: TRBJ2-5
len: 14
CDR3nt: TGTGCCAGCAGCTTGACGTCTGTTCAAGAGACCCAGTACTTC
CDR3aa: CASSLTSVQETQYF

v_gene: TRBV5-4
abundance: few
d_gene: -
j_gene: TRBJ1-2
len: 13
CDR3nt: TGTGCCAGCAGCCGCCCCGACAGCTATGGCTACACCTTC
CDR3aa: CASSRPDSYGYTF

v_gene: TRBV7-9
abundance: once
d_gene: -
j_gene: TRBJ2-1
len: 15
CDR3nt: TGTGCCAGCAGCGCGCGACCTGGCTCCTACAATGAGCAGTTCTTC
CDR3aa: CASSARPGSYNEQFF

v_gene: TRBV15
abundance: once
d_gene: TRBD1
j_gene: TRBJ2-7
len: 15
CDR3nt: TGTGCCACCAGCAGAAGCCGGGACAGGTCCTACGAGCAGTACTTC
CDR3aa: CATSRSRDRSYEQYF

v_gene: TRBV27
abundance: -
d_gene: TRBD2
j_gene: TRBJ2-1
len: 19
CDR3nt: TGTGCCACCGGACTAGCGGGGGTTTCTACTCAAAGCTCCTACAATGAGCAGTTCTTC
CDR3aa: CATGLAGVSTQSSYNEQFF

v_gene: TRBV3-1/TRBV3-2
abundance: -
d_gene: -
j_gene: TRBJ1-6
len: 15
CDR3nt: TGTGCCAGCAGCCACTTTGGGGGGTATCGTTCACCCCTCCACTTT
CDR3aa: CASSHFGGYRSPLHF

v_gene: TRBV7-9
abundance: -
d_gene: -
j_gene: TRBJ1-3
len: 16
CDR3nt: TGTGCCAGCAGCTCGTTAGTGGCCTCCTCTGGAAACACCATATATTTT
CDR3aa: CASSSLVASSGNTIYF

v_gene: TRBV13
abundance: -
d_gene: -
j_gene: TRBJ1-5
len: 15
CDR3nt: TGTGCCAGCAGCTTAAGGCGGGACCTTAATCAGCCCCAGCATTTT
CDR3aa: CASSLRRDLNQPQHF

v_gene: TRBV9
abundance: once
d_gene: -
j_gene: TRBJ1-2
len: 12
CDR3nt: TGTGCCAGCAGCGTACAGGCGTATGGCTACACCTTC
CDR3aa: CASSVQAYGYTF

v_gene: TRBV6-5
abundance: once
d_gene: -
j_gene: TRBJ2-7
len: 12
CDR3nt: TGTGCCACCCCCAGAAACTCCTACGAGCAGTACTTC
CDR3aa: CATPRNSYEQYF

v_gene: TRBV12-5
abundance: -
d_gene: -
j_gene: TRBJ2-2
len: 17
CDR3nt: TGTGCTAGTGGTTTGGTAATTTTAAGGATACAACCCGGGGAGCTGTTTTTT
CDR3aa: CASGLVILRIQPGELFF

v_gene: TRBV7-3
abundance: -
d_gene: TRBD2
j_gene: TRBJ2-3
len: 17
CDR3nt: TGTGCCAGCAGCTCTCGGGGAGGAGCGGGGGGTCTAGATACGCAGTATTTT
CDR3aa: CASSSRGGAGGLDTQYF

v_gene: TRBV7-8
abundance: few
d_gene: TRBD2
j_gene: TRBJ2-3
len: 16
CDR3nt: TGTGCCAGCAGCTTAGGAGGCGGGGGGTGGACAGATACGCAGTATTTT
CDR3aa: CASSLGGGGWTDTQYF

v_gene: TRBV10-1
abundance: -
d_gene: -
j_gene: TRBJ2-1
len: 15
CDR3nt: TGCGCCAGCCCTCACTTAACGCCCCTGGACAATGAGCAGTTCTTC
CDR3aa: CASPHLTPLDNEQFF

v_gene: TRBV2
abundance: once
d_gene: TRBD2
j_gene: TRBJ2-7
len: 13
CDR3nt: TGTGCCACCGCAGGGAGGGGTTCCTACGAGCAGTACTTC
CDR3aa: CATAGRGSYEQYF

v_gene: TRBV5-5
abundance: -
d_gene: TRBD1
j_gene: TRBJ2-3
len: 16
CDR3nt: TGTGCCAGCAGCACCCCCCGAGGGGGCGTAGTGGATACGCAGTATTTT
CDR3aa: CASSTPRGGVVDTQYF

v_gene: TRBV19
abundance: -
d_gene: -
j_gene: TRBJ1-4
len: 14
CDR3nt: TGTGCCAGTAGTATATGGGGTAGGAACGAAAAACTGTTTTTT
CDR3aa: CASSIWGRNEKLFF

v_gene: TRBV6-1
abundance: once
d_gene: -
j_gene: TRBJ1-2
len: 16
CDR3nt: TGTGCCAGCAGTGAAGCTGCCGGGAGGGGAGGCTATGGCTACACCTTC
CDR3aa: CASSEAAGRGGYGYTF

v_gene: TRBV7-2
abundance: -
d_gene: -
j_gene: TRBJ2-3
len: 14
CDR3nt: TGTGCCAGCAGCTTCACAGGGCGCACAGATACGCAGTATTTT
CDR3aa: CASSFTGRTDTQYF

v_gene: TRBV7-3
abundance: few
d_gene: TRBD2
j_gene: TRBJ2-2
len: 16
CDR3nt: TGTGCCAGCAGCTCCACTAGCGGGGGATTCACCGGGGAGCTGTTTTTT
CDR3aa: CASSSTSGGFTGELFF

v_gene: TRBV7-9
abundance: -
d_gene: TRBD1
j_gene: TRBJ2-7
len: 16
CDR3nt: TGTGCCAGCAGCCCCGGACCGGGACAGGGATCCTACGAGCAGTACTTC
CDR3aa: CASSPGPGQGSYEQYF

v_gene: TRBV18
abundance: few
d_gene: -
j_gene: TRBJ1-1
len: 13
CDR3nt: TGTGCCAGCTCGACCGCGGCTCACACTGAAGCTTTCTTT
CDR3aa: CASSTAAHTEAFF

v_gene: TRBV2
abundance: -
d_gene: -
j_gene: TRBJ1-5
len: 14
CDR3nt: TGTGCCAGCACCGATAGGGGCAGAGGTCAGCCCCAGCATTTT
CDR3aa: CASTDRGRGQPQHF

v_gene: TRBV27
abundance: -
d_gene: -
j_gene: TRBJ1-6
len: 14
CDR3nt: TGTGCCAGCAGTTTAAGAGGGCCCGATTCACCCCTCCACTTT
CDR3aa: CASSLRGPDSPLHF

v_gene: TRBV4-3
abundance: -
d_gene: -
j_gene: TRBJ2-7
len: 15
CDR3nt: TGCGCCAGCAGCCAAGCATGGCAGGGTTCCTACGAGCAGTACTTC
CDR3aa: CASSQAWQGSYEQYF

v_gene: TRBV12-3/TRBV12-4
abundance: once
d_gene: TRBD2
j_gene: TRBJ2-7
len: 13
CDR3nt: TGTGCCACAAGCGGGGGAATTTCCTACGAGCAGTACTTC
CDR3aa: CATSGGISYEQYF

v_gene: TRBV18
abundance: -
d_gene: -
j_gene: TRBJ1-1
len: 15
CDR3nt: TGTGCCAGCTCACCAAAGCCGGGGGCGGTCACTGAAGCTTTCTTT
CDR3aa: CASSPKPGAVTEAFF

v_gene: TRBV21-1
abundance: -
d_gene: -
j_gene: TRBJ1-3
len: 16
CDR3nt: TGTGCCAGCAGCAAGGTTGACAGGAACTCTGGAAACACCATATATTTT
CDR3aa: CASSKVDRNSGNTIYF

v_gene: TRBV10-3
abundance: -
d_gene: -
j_gene: TRBJ2-4
len: 14
CDR3nt: TGTGCCATCAGGGACACCAATGGGGTCGGCATTCAGTACTTC
CDR3aa: CAIRDTNGVGIQYF

v_gene: TRBV20-1
abundance: -
d_gene: -
j_gene: TRBJ1-2
len: 11
CDR3nt: TGCAGTGCCAATGGCTGGGGAGGCTACACCTTC
CDR3aa: CSANGWGGYTF

v_gene: TRBV11-2
abundance: -
d_gene: -
j_gene: TRBJ2-7
len: 15
CDR3nt: TGTGCCAGCAGCCTCACGGGACATTTCGGCGACGAGCAGTACTTC
CDR3aa: CASSLTGHFGDEQYF

v_gene: TRBV6-1
abundance: -
d_gene: -
j_gene: TRBJ2-2
len: 14
CDR3nt: TGTGCCAGCAGTGAACAGGGACTCACCGGGGAGCTGTTTTTT
CDR3aa: CASSEQGLTGELFF